This entry lists 21 T cell receptor beta chains sequenced from one sample in a study of shared clonotypes between healthy human individuals. Sequencing was performed with immunoSEQ multiplex PCR; in TCRdb, only in-frame clones are kept and a portion is missing. The sample lists 2 million to 2.5 million clones, roughly 95% occurring once. The sample taken for sequencing was naive CD4+ T cells sorted from blood. Subset denoted: CD45RA+ positively selected. The source of these receptors is a man aged 18 to 30 in good health.

A remark on this clone: The same CDR3 is also encoded by other DNA sequences in this sample. CDR3 loop: CASSENSLSGNTIYF. CDR3 sequence (DNA): TGTGCCAGCAGTGAAAACAGCCTCTCTGGAAACACCATATATTTT. The rearrangement joins TRBV2 to TRBJ1-3; D call uncertain. Trimming cost V 2 bases and J 0 bases, with 8 bases left between them. From germline, CDR1 is SNHLY and CDR2 FYNNEI. The length of the CDR3 is 15 residues.

This chain joins TRBV5-1 and TRBJ1-6; D unresolved. Between the trimmed V and J ends, which lost 3 bases and 0 bases, there was a span of 22 bases. This CDR3 has 20 residues. CDR1 is SGHRS, CDR2 YFSETQ, per germline. CDR3 coding DNA: TGCGCCAGCAGCTACCGGACCGCCGTTCCCGGTAGCTCCTATAATTCACCCCTCCACTTT. Its translation: CASSYRTAVPGSSYNSPLHF.

As to this clone: Different DNA sequences within this sample yield the same CDR3. V usage is TRBV5-1 and J usage is TRBJ2-1, with D hard to call. Germline V CDR1 and CDR2: SGHRS, YFSETQ. CDR3 size: 16 residues. V was cut by 0 bases and J by 0 bases, with 10 bases left in between. CDR3 protein: CASSLAGRSSYNEQFF. CDR3 in DNA: TGCGCCAGCAGCTTGGCTGGACGCAGCTCCTACAATGAGCAGTTCTTC.

This clone has a single count. This rearrangement joins TRBV10-1 to TRBJ2-1; D is uncertain. Trimming left V 0 bases short and J 6 bases short, with 6 bases between. The CDR3 loop spans 13 amino acids. CDR1 is WNHNN and CDR2 is SYGVQD in the germline V gene (reference sequence). CDR3 region: CASSESAVNEQFF. In nucleotides, the CDR3 is TGCGCCAGCAGTGAGTCTGCAGTCAATGAGCAGTTCTTC.

The chain couples TRBV7-6 to TRBJ1-4; tentatively, D is TRBD1 (5 bases). Germline V gene sequence: CDR1 SGHVS, CDR2 FNYEAQ. V was trimmed by 2 bases and J by 6 bases, leaving 13 bases between them. The CDR3 is made up of 15 amino acids. Here the CDR3 reads CASSLTGTIDEKLFF. CDR3 sequence (DNA): TGTGCCAGCAGCTTAACCGGGACTATTGATGAAAAACTGTTTTTT.

For this clone: Other DNA sequences within the sample encode an identical CDR3. This chain uses TRBV5-6 with TRBJ1-2; D is unresolved. The CDR3 has 13 residues. V was clipped by 0 bases and J by 2 bases, with 5 bases between them. From germline, CDR1 is SGHDT and CDR2 YYEEEE. CDR3 coding DNA: TGTGCCAGCAGCTTGGGGCAGAACTATGGCTACACCTTC. Translated, it gives CASSLGQNYGYTF.

The J gene is TRBJ2-5, the V gene TRBV29-1; the D call may be TRBD1 or TRBD2 (7 bases each). From germline, CDR1 is SQVTM and CDR2 ANQGSEA. V lost 5 bases and J 7 bases, leaving 17 bases between the germline ends. The CDR3 spans 13 residues. This CDR3 is CSVLQGPGGTQYF. CDR3 sequence (DNA): TGCAGCGTTCTACAGGGGCCGGGGGGGACCCAGTACTTC. Variable domain in full (rest from reference TRBV29-1 and TRBJ2-5): SAVISQKPSRDICQRGTSLTIQCQVDSQVTMMFWYRQQPGQSLTLIATANQGSEATYESGFVIDKFPISRPNLTFSTLTVSNMSPEDSSIYLCSVLQGPGGTQYFGPGTRLLVL.

This sequence joins TRBV2 and TRBJ2-2; 11 bases match TRBD2. Germline V gene sequence: CDR1 SNHLY, CDR2 FYNNEI. CDR3 size: 15 residues. J lost 3 bases, V lost 7 bases, and 4 bases had no gene match. CDR3 sequence (DNA): TGTGCCAGCACGGGGACTAGCGGTTACACCGGGGAGCTGTTTTTT. Protein sequence: CASTGTSGYTGELFF.

This clone was recorded only once. The J gene is TRBJ2-7, the V gene TRBV28, with TRBD2 matching over 7 bases. The CDR3 consists of 15 residues. CDR1 and CDR2 (germline): MDHEN, SYDVKM. The V segment lost 4 bases and the J segment 2 bases; nucleotides outside the gene matches: 8. CDR3 coding DNA: TGTGCCAGCAGTTCTTATGGACTAGGGGCCTACGAGCAGTACTTC. Amino acids: CASSSYGLGAYEQYF.

The chain links TRBV10-3 to TRBJ2-2, with no clear D. The CDR3 has 14 amino acids. Germline V gene lookup returns CDR1 ENHRY and CDR2 SYGVKD. Between the trimmed V and J ends, which lost 6 bases and 6 bases, there was a span of 14 bases. The CDR3 spells CAIRPGPSAGELFF. The CDR3 nucleotides read TGTGCCATCAGGCCGGGCCCGAGCGCCGGGGAGCTGTTTTTT.

The chain links TRBV19 to TRBJ1-2; D may be TRBD1 (5 bases). The germline V gene encodes CDR1 LNHDA and CDR2 SQIVND (reference sequence). CDR3 size: 14 residues. The ends were cut back, 7 bases at V and 1 base at J, with 13 bases in the middle. CDR3 in amino acids: CASNRRGVNYGYTF. CDR3 DNA sequence: TGTGCCAGTAATCGACGGGGGGTTAACTATGGCTACACCTTC.

This rearrangement joins TRBV29-1 to TRBJ1-1; D ambiguous. The V end lost 2 bases, the J end lost 3 bases, and 10 bases lay between the germline ends. Looked up from germline, CDR1 is SQVTM and CDR2 is ANQGSEA. This CDR3 has 13 residues. The CDR3 region is CSVERVRDTEAFF. The DNA of the CDR3 is TGCAGCGTTGAAAGGGTTAGGGACACTGAAGCTTTCTTT.

The V call is TRBV19, the J call TRBJ1-6; D perhaps matches TRBD1 (6 bases). The CDR3 has 14 amino acids. Germline CDR1 and CDR2: LNHDA and SQIVND (reference sequence). Trimming stripped 7 bases from V and 9 bases from J, with 16 bases between. Here the CDR3 DNA reads TGTGCCAGTATGGAGTTAGGGGGACGTTCACCCCTCCACTTT. Amino acid sequence: CASMELGGRSPLHF. Full variable domain (remainder filled in from reference TRBV19 and TRBJ1-6): DGGITQSPKYLFRKEGQNVTLSCEQNLNHDAMYWYRQDPGQGLRLIYYSQIVNDFQKGDIAEGYSVSREKKESFPLTVTSAQKNPTAFYLCASMELGGRSPLHFGNGTRLTVT.

This chain connects TRBV6-1 to TRBJ2-3; 7 positions agree with TRBD2. Germline V lookup: CDR1 MNHNS, CDR2 SASEGT. V was pared by 0 bases and J by 7 bases, with 16 bases of the junction left unmatched. This CDR3 spans 18 amino acids. CDR3 protein: CASSEAGSEAGRRHTQYF. For the CDR3, the DNA is TGTGCCAGCAGTGAAGCGGGCTCCGAAGCGGGGAGGAGACATACGCAGTATTTT.

This clone was seen more than once but under ten times. The sample has other DNA sequences that encode this CDR3 too. This chain links TRBV18 with TRBJ2-7; either TRBD1 or TRBD2 may fit D (5 bases each). This CDR3 has 13 residues. In germline, CDR1 is KGHSH, CDR2 LQKENI. Trimming shortened V by 2 bases and J by 1 base, and 6 bases separated the two germline ends. CDR3 sequence reads: CASSPGGSYEQYF. CDR3 coding DNA: TGTGCCAGCTCACCAGGGGGATCCTACGAGCAGTACTTC.

The genes are TRBV18 and TRBJ2-7; 7 bases align to TRBD1. This CDR3 contains 14 residues. With V trimmed by 5 bases and J by 3 bases, 7 bases remained unmatched. Germline CDR1 and CDR2: KGHSH and LQKENI. The CDR3 here is CASSTSRTGYEQYF. CDR3 nucleotides: TGTGCCAGCTCAACATCGAGGACAGGCTACGAGCAGTACTTC.

This clone was picked up many times. V and J are TRBV6-5 and TRBJ1-4; possible D gene TRBD1, 5 bases. CDR1 is MNHEY and CDR2 is SVGAGI in the germline V gene. The V and J ends lost 4 bases and 6 bases respectively, with 15 bases between them. CDR3 length: 15 amino acids. The CDR3 protein is CASSSGQLQHEKLFF. DNA of the CDR3: TGTGCCAGCAGTTCTGGACAACTTCAACATGAAAAACTGTTTTTT.

V gene TRBV28 combines with J gene TRBJ1-5; 7 bases agree with TRBD1. Unmatched junction bases numbered 9, after V lost 10 bases and J lost 6 bases. Germline-derived CDR1 and CDR2 are MDHEN and SYDVKM. The CDR3 covers 13 residues. The CDR3 loop reads CATRDSGFQPQHF. DNA of the CDR3: TGTGCCACCCGGGACAGTGGGTTTCAGCCCCAGCATTTT.

As to this clone: Other DNA variants within this sample encode the same CDR3. This chain uses TRBV6-1 with TRBJ2-2; TRBD2 matches at 12 bases. Trimming cost V 4 bases and J 7 bases; bases outside gene matches: 4. Germline V CDR1 and CDR2: MNHNS, SASEGT. The CDR3 has 15 amino acids. Written as DNA, the CDR3 is TGTGCCAGCAGTGGACTAGCGGGAGTTGACGGGGAGCTGTTTTTT. Encoded protein: CASSGLAGVDGELFF.

V and J are TRBV18 and TRBJ2-3; possibly TRBD1 for D (5 bases). The germline CDR1 and CDR2 sequences are KGHSH and LQKENI. The CDR3 loop spans 14 amino acids. Trimming took off 0 bases at V and 7 bases at J, with 11 bases between the two ends. In nucleotides, the CDR3 is TGTGCCAGCTCACCACCGGTAGACAGCAATACGCAGTATTTT. It specifies CASSPPVDSNTQYF.

V is TRBV5-1 and J is TRBJ2-1; D is perhaps TRBD2 (5 bases). Deletions cut 7 bases from V and 5 bases from J, with 19 bases between. In germline, CDR1 is SGHRS, CDR2 YFSETQ. The CDR3 spans 15 residues. The CDR3 sequence: CASSEARVINNEQFF. CDR3 coding DNA: TGCGCCAGCTCCGAGGCGAGGGTAATCAACAATGAGCAGTTCTTC. Based on the CDR3 plus reference TRBV5-1 and TRBJ2-1, the full variable domain is KAGVTQTPRYLIKTRGQQVTLSCSPISGHRSVSWYQQTPGQGLQFLFEYFSETQRNKGNFPGRFSGRQFSNSRSEMNVSTLELGDSALYLCASSEARVINNEQFFGPGTRLTVL.